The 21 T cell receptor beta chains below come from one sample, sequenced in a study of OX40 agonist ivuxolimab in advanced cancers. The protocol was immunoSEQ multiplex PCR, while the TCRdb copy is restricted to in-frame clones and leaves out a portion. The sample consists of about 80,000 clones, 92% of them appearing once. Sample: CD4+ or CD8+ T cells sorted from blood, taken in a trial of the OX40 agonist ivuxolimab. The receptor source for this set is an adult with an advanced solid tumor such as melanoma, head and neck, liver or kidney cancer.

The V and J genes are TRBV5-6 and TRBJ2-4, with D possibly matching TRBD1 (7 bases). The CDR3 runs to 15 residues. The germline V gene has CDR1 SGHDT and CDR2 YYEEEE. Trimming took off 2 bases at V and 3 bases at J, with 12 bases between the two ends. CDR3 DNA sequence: TGTGCCAGCAGCTTAAGGGGGCGGGACAAAAACATTCAGTACTTC. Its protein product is CASSLRGRDKNIQYF.

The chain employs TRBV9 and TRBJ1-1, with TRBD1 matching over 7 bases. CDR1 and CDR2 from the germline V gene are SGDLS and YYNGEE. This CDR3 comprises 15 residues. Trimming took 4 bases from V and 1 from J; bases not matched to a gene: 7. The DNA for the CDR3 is TGTGCCAGCAGCCCTCCGGGACAGCCGAACACTGAAGCTTTCTTT. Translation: CASSPPGQPNTEAFF.

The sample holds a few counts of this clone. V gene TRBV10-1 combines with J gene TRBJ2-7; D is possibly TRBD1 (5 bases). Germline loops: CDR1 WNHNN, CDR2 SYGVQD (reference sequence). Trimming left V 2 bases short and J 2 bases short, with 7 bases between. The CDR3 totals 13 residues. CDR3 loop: CASSEAGTYEQYF. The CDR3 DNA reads TGCGCCAGCAGTGAGGCAGGGACCTACGAGCAGTACTTC.

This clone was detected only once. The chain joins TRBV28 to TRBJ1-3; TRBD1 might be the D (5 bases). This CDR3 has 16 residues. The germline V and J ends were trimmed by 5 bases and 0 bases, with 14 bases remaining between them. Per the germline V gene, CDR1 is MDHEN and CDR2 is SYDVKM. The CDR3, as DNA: TGTGCCAGCAGTATCGGGACTGATTACTCTGGAAACACCATATATTTT. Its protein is CASSIGTDYSGNTIYF.

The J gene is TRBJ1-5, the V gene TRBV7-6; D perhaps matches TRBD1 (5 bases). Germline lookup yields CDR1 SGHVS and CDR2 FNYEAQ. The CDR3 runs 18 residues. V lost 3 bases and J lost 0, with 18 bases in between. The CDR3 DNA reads TGTGCCAGCAGCTTGACTACAGGAGCTCCGAATAGCAATCAGCCCCAGCATTTT. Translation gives CASSLTTGAPNSNQPQHF.

CDR3 nucleotides: TGTGCCAGCAGCTTAGAAGGGGCACATGGCTACACCTTC. It codes for CASSLEGAHGYTF. V usage is TRBV7-9 and J usage is TRBJ1-2; D possibly corresponds to TRBD1 (5 bases). V lost 1 base, J lost 6 bases, and 9 bases lay in between. The CDR3 spans 13 residues. Per the germline V gene, CDR1 is SEHNR and CDR2 is FQNEAQ (reference sequence).

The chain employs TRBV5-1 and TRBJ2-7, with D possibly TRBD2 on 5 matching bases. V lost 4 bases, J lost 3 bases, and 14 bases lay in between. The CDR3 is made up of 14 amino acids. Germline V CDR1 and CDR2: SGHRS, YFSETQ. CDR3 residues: CASSQKDGNYEQYF. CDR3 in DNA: TGCGCCAGCAGCCAGAAGGACGGGAACTACGAGCAGTACTTC.

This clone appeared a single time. The CDR3 protein is CATQITGTNEKLFF. CDR3 nucleotides: TGTGCCACTCAAATTACGGGGACTAATGAAAAACTGTTTTTT. This chain uses TRBV7-9 with TRBJ1-4; no clear D gene. This CDR3 comprises 14 residues. V lost 10 bases to trimming and J lost 2 bases, with 14 bases between them. Per germline, CDR1 SEHNR and CDR2 FQNEAQ (reference sequence).

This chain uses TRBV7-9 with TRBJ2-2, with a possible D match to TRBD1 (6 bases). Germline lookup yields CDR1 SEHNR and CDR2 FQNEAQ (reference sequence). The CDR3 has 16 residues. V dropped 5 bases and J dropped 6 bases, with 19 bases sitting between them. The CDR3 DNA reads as TGTGCCAGCAGCGACGGACAGACGGGCCTCCCCGGGGAGCTGTTTTTT. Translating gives CASSDGQTGLPGELFF.

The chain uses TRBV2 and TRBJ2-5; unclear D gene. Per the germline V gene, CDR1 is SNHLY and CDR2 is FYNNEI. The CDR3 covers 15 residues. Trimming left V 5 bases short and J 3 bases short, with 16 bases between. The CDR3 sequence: CASSPELGFEETQYF. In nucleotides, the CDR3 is TGTGCCAGCAGTCCCGAGCTAGGTTTTGAAGAGACCCAGTACTTC.

The DNA for the CDR3 is TGTGCCAGCAGCGTAGAGAGGGGATGGGGTGAAAAACTGTTTTTT. This sequence encodes CASSVERGWGEKLFF. The gene calls are TRBV9 and TRBJ1-4, with D possibly being TRBD1 (5 bases). V lost 0 bases to trimming and J lost 7 bases, with 13 bases between them. Germline CDR1 and CDR2: SGDLS and YYNGEE. CDR3 length: 15 amino acids. The full variable domain, its missing parts supplied by reference TRBV9 and TRBJ1-4, is DSGVTQTPKHLITATGQRVTLRCSPRSGDLSVYWYQQSLDQGLQFLIQYYNGEERAKGNILERFSAQQFPDLHSELNLSSLELGDSALYFCASSVERGWGEKLFFGSGTQLSVL.

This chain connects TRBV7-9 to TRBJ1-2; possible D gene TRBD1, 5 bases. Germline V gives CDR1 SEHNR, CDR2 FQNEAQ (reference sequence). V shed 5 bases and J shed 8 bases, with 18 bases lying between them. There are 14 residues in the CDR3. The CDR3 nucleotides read TGTGCCAGCAGCCCGGTCCCAGGGAGTGACGGCTACACCTTC. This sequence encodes CASSPVPGSDGYTF.

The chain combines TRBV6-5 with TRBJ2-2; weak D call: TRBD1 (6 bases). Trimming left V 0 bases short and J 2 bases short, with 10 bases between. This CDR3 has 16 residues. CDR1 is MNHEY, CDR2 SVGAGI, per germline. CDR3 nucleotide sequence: TGTGCCAGCAGTTACTCCTCAGGGACAAACACCGGGGAGCTGTTTTTT. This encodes CASSYSSGTNTGELFF.

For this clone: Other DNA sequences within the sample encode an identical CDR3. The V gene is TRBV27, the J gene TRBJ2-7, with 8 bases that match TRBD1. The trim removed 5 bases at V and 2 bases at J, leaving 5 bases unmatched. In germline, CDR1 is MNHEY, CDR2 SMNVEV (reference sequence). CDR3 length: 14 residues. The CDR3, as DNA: TGTGCCAGCAGTGTCAGGGGGCCTCCCTACGAGCAGTACTTC. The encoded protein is CASSVRGPPYEQYF.

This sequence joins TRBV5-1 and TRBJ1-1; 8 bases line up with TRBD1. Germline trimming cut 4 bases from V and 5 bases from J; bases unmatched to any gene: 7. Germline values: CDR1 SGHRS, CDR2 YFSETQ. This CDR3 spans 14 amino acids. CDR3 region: CASSSGQGLTEAFF. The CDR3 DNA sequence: TGCGCCAGCAGCAGTGGACAGGGTTTAACTGAAGCTTTCTTT.

The CDR3 protein is CASSSPGKETQYF. In nucleotides, the CDR3 is TGTGCCAGCAGCTCCCCAGGGAAAGAGACCCAGTACTTC. The chain links TRBV7-9 to TRBJ2-5; TRBD1 is a possible D gene (5 bases). The germline gives CDR1 SEHNR, CDR2 FQNEAQ (reference sequence). Trimming took 4 bases from V and 3 from J, leaving 9 bases between them. The CDR3 length is 13 residues.

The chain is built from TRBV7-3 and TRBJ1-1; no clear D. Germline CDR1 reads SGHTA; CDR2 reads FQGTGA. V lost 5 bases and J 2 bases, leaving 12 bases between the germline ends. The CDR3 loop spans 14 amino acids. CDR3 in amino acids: CASSPGVDNTEAFF. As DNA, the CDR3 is TGTGCCAGCAGCCCGGGAGTTGATAACACTGAAGCTTTCTTT.

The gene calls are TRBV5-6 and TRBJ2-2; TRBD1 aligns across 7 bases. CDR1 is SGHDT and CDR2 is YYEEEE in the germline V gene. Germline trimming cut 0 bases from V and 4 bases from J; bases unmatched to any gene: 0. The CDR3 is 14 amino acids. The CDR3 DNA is TGTGCCAGCAGCTTGGGACAGGGCACCGGGGAGCTGTTTTTT. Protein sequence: CASSLGQGTGELFF. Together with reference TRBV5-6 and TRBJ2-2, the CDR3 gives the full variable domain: DAGVTQSPTHLIKTRGQQVTLRCSPKSGHDTVSWYQQALGQGPQFIFQYYEEEERQRGNFPDRFSGHQFPNYSSELNVNALLLGDSALYLCASSLGQGTGELFFGEGSRLTVL.

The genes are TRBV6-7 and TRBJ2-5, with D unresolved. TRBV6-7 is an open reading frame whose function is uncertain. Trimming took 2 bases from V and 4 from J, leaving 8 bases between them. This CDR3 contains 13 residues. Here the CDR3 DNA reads TGTGCCAGCAGTTACGGAGACCTAGAGACCCAGTACTTC. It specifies CASSYGDLETQYF.

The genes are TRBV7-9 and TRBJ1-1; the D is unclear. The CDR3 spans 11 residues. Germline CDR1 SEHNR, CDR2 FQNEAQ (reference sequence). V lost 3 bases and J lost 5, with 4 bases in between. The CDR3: CASSFITEAFF. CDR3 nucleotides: TGTGCCAGCAGCTTCATTACTGAAGCTTTCTTT.

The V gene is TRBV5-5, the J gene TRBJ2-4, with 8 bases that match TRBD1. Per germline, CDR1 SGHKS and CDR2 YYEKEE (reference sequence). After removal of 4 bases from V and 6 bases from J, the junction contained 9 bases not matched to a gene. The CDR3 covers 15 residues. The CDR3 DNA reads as TGTGCCAGCAGCCAAATACAGGGGGAAATAAACATTCAGTACTTC. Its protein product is CASSQIQGEINIQYF.